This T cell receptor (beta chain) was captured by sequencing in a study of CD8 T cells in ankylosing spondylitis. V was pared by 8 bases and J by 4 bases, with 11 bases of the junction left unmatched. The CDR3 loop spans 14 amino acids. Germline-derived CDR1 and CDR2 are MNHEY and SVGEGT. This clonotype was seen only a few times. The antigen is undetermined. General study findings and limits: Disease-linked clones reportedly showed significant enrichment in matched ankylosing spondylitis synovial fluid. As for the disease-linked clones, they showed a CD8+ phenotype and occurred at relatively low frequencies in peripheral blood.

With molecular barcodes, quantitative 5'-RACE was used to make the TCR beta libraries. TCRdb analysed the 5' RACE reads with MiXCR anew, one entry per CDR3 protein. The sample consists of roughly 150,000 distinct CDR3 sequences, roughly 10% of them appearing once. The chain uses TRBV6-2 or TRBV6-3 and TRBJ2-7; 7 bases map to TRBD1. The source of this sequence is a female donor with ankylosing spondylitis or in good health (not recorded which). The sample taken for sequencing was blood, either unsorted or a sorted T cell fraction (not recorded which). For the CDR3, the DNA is TGTGCCAGCTCCGCGACAGGGCCCCCTTACGAGCAGTACTTC. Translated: CASSATGPPYEQYF.